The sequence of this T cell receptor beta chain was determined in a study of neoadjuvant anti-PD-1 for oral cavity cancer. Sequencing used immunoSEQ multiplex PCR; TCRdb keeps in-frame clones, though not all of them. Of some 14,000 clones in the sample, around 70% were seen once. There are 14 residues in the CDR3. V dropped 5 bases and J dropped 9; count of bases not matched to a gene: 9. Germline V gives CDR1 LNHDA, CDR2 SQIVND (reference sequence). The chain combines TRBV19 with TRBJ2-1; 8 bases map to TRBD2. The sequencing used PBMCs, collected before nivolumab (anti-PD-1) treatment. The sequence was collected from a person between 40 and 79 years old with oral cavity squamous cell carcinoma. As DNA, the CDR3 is TGTGCCAGTAGTGAATATAGCGGGATGGGTGAGCAGTTCTTC. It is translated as CASSEYSGMGEQFF.